The rows below give T cell receptor beta chains drawn from one sample of a study of T cell responses to AZD1222 COVID-19 vaccine. TCRdb's table, derived via immunoSEQ multiplex PCR, lists solely in-frame clones and lacks some. The sample holds some 120,000 clones, 87% seen once. The source was peripheral blood, collected on day 0 of AZD1222 vaccination. The source of these receptors is an adult in good health. CDR3s include the opening cysteine and the closing phenylalanine or tryptophan. Each record gives: V gene, clone size, J gene, D gene, CDR3 protein, CDR3 DNA. The D gene is left open where the match is weak. Not every row has a clone size; where given, it reads once, few, many or a size class.

TRBV28	once	TRBJ1-2	-	CASSMGRGTYGYTF	TGTGCCAGCAGCATGGGCCGTGGGACCTATGGCTACACCTTC
TRBV7-2	-	TRBJ2-1	-	CASSSPHSGVSYNEQFF	TGTGCCAGCAGCTCCCCTCATAGCGGAGTCTCCTACAATGAGCAGTTCTTC
TRBV11-2	-	TRBJ1-5	-	CASSLGAEYSNQPQHF	TGTGCCAGCAGCTTAGGGGCCGAATATAGCAATCAGCCCCAGCATTTT
TRBV7-3	once	TRBJ2-7	-	CASSLTSGREQYF	TGTGCCAGCAGCTTAACTAGCGGTAGAGAGCAGTACTTC
TRBV28	-	TRBJ2-1	TRBD2	CASSLVAGGVGEQFF	TGTGCCAGCAGTTTGGTAGCGGGAGGGGTTGGTGAGCAGTTCTTC
TRBV28	-	TRBJ2-6	-	CASTLPGPRGANVLTF	TGTGCCAGCACCCTACCAGGGCCACGTGGGGCCAACGTCCTGACTTTC
TRBV4-1	-	TRBJ2-1	-	CASSQDDGDYIRDEQFF	TGCGCCAGCAGCCAAGATGACGGGGATTATATTCGGGATGAGCAGTTCTTC
TRBV4-1	-	TRBJ1-5	-	CASSQDDSFDNQPQHF	TGCGCCAGCAGCCAAGATGACAGCTTCGATAATCAGCCCCAGCATTTT
TRBV6-6	-	TRBJ2-7	-	CASSKQGYYEQYF	TGTGCCAGCAGTAAACAGGGTTATTACGAGCAGTACTTC
TRBV28	-	TRBJ1-2	-	CASNPEDLYGYTF	TGTGCCAGCAACCCTGAAGACCTCTATGGCTACACCTTC
TRBV28	-	TRBJ2-3	-	CASRSAAPDTQYF	TGTGCCAGCAGGTCGGCTGCACCAGATACGCAGTATTTT
TRBV7-9	-	TRBJ1-4	-	CASSRTGGKLFF	TGTGCCAGCAGCCGGACGGGCGGAAAACTGTTTTTT
TRBV5-4	-	TRBJ2-2	TRBD2	CASSRSPAGDTGELFF	TGTGCCAGCAGCCGTTCTCCTGCGGGGGACACCGGGGAGCTGTTTTTT
TRBV7-9	-	TRBJ2-2	TRBD2	CASSSSSGRALGTLFF	TGTGCCAGCAGCTCCTCTAGCGGGAGGGCTTTGGGTACGCTGTTTTTT
TRBV2	-	TRBJ2-1	TRBD2	CASSETSGNGQFF	TGTGCCAGCAGTGAGACTAGCGGGAATGGGCAGTTCTTC
TRBV20-1	-	TRBJ1-4	-	CSASEGTNEKLFF	TGCAGTGCTAGTGAGGGGACTAATGAAAAACTGTTTTTT
TRBV7-2	-	TRBJ2-3	TRBD2	CASRTSGTDTQYF	TGTGCCAGCAGAACTAGCGGGACAGATACGCAGTATTTT
TRBV29-1	-	TRBJ2-5	-	CSVPSQNQETQYF	TGCAGCGTTCCTTCACAGAACCAAGAGACCCAGTACTTC
TRBV28	-	TRBJ1-4	-	CASRETSVRVKLFF	TGTGCCAGCCGTGAGACAAGTGTCCGGGTGAAACTGTTTTTT
TRBV6-6	-	TRBJ1-1	TRBD1	CASSQQRTGGTEAFF	TGTGCCAGCAGTCAGCAGAGGACAGGCGGAACTGAAGCTTTCTTT